These 22 T cell receptor beta chains were sequenced from one sample in a study of T cells in women clearing cervical HPV infection. TCRdb keeps only in-frame clones here, not all; method: immunoSEQ multiplex PCR. Its clone listing holds some 31,000 clones. The sample taken for sequencing was blood buffy coat. The source is a woman between 18 and 70 years old with a cervical HPV16 infection that either progressed to CIN3+ or cleared (not recorded which).

Concerning this clone itself: The sequence runs out 3 residues before the end of the CDR3; the remainder is reconstructed from the germline J gene. V and J are TRBV20-1 and TRBJ2-5, with TRBD1 as a possible D gene (6 bases). CDR1 is DFQATT and CDR2 is SNEGSKA in the germline V gene (reference sequence). The CDR3 contains 12 residues. V was shortened by 7 bases and J by 4 bases, with 13 bases between the two germline ends. The sequenced CDR3 bases are TGCAGTGTACAGGGTGTGAGAGAGACC. Encoded protein: CSVQGVRET. The CDR3 in its entirety is CSVQGVRETQYF.

About this clone: The read halts 3 residues ahead of the CDR3 end, with the missing end drawn from the germline J gene. The chain has TRBV20-1 and TRBJ2-4; 8 positions agree with TRBD1. This CDR3 region has 16 residues. V trimming: 2 bases; J trimming: 1 base; junction bases outside the gene matches: 7. Germline CDR1 is DFQATT and CDR2 is SNEGSKA (reference sequence). The CDR3 loop is CSARPTWDRAKNIQYF. CDR3 DNA (partial): TGCAGTGCTAGACCGACCTGGGACAGGGCCAAAAACATT.

Remarks on this clone: The read is 3 residues too short to cover the CDR3 end, so that end is filled in from the germline J gene. The V and J genes are TRBV6-1 and TRBJ2-7; no definite D call. Per the germline V gene, CDR1 is MNHNS and CDR2 is SASEGT. This CDR3 has 13 amino acids. V was trimmed by 3 bases and J by 4 bases, leaving 10 bases between them. CDR3 DNA (partial): TGTGCCAGCAGTGAGGTTCCACTTTACGAG. Its protein product is CASSEVPLYE. The CDR3 reads in full as CASSEVPLYEQYF.

For this clone: The read is 3 residues too short to cover the CDR3 end, so that end is filled in from the germline J gene. The genes are TRBV19 and TRBJ1-1, with a possible D match to TRBD1 (6 bases). V was shortened by 7 bases and J by 5 bases, with 20 bases between the two germline ends. CDR3 size: 15 residues. Germline loops: CDR1 LNHDA, CDR2 SQIVND (reference sequence). CDR3 bases read: TGTGCCAGTAACCTTTGGCAGGGGTACGGGACTGAA. This encodes CASNLWQGYGTE. The full CDR3 sequence reads CASNLWQGYGTEAFF.

To note about this clone: The read ends 3 residues before the CDR3 terminus; that terminus is restored from the germline J gene. The chain employs TRBV12-3 or TRBV12-4 and TRBJ2-7; no clear D gene. V gave up 5 bases and J gave up 4 bases, with 3 bases separating them. CDR3 length: 10 residues. The CDR3 bases that were read are TGTGCCAGCAGTATATACGAG. Encoded protein: CASSIYE. The complete CDR3 reads CASSIYEQYF.

Turning to this clone: Read coverage stops 3 residues before the CDR3 terminus; the germline J gene supplies the remainder. The rearrangement links TRBV12-3 or TRBV12-4 to TRBJ2-1; 11 bases match TRBD2. The V gene end was trimmed by 3 bases and the J gene end by 4 bases; junction bases not matched to a gene: 2. CDR3 size: 15 residues. The CDR3 bases that were read are TGTGCCAGCAGTTTCTCTAGCGGGAGGTACAATGAG. This codes for CASSFSSGRYNE. The whole CDR3 sequence is CASSFSSGRYNEQFF.

Regarding this clone: The DNA ends 3 residues before the CDR3 does, and the rest of the CDR3 is filled in from the germline J gene. This chain uses TRBV5-1 with TRBJ2-5, with 10 bases aligning to TRBD2. This CDR3 has 15 residues. Germline lookup yields CDR1 SGHRS and CDR2 YFSETQ. Trimming took 4 bases from V and 1 from J; bases not matched to a gene: 4. CDR3: CASSLTSGVQETQYF. The CDR3 bases that were read are TGCGCCAGCAGCCTTACTAGCGGGGTCCAAGAGACC.

About this clone itself: The CDR3 goes on 3 residues after the read ends, and that part is filled in from the germline J gene. This chain connects TRBV14 to TRBJ2-2; no reliable D call. Germline CDR1 is SGHDN and CDR2 is FVKESK. The V end was cut by 0 bases, the J end by 1 base, with 3 bases between. This CDR3 has 14 amino acids. CDR3 bases read: TGTGCCAGCAGCCAAGATATGAACACCGGGGAG. Translation gives CASSQDMNTGE. The complete CDR3 sequence is CASSQDMNTGELFF.

Concerning this clone itself: The sequenced fragment ends 3 residues before the CDR3 boundary, so the rest is inferred from the germline J gene. The chain recombines TRBV20-1 with TRBJ2-3; TRBD2 matches 12 bases. V shed 5 bases and J 3 bases; nucleotides not matched to a gene: 9. The CDR3 consists of 16 residues. The germline CDR1 and CDR2 sequences are DFQATT and SNEGSKA (reference sequence). CDR3 DNA (partial): TGCAGTGCTTCCCCAGGACTAGCGGGAAAAACAGATACG. Residues: CSASPGLAGKTDT. The whole CDR3 sequence is CSASPGLAGKTDTQYF.

About this clone: Read data end 3 residues before the CDR3 end; the end is taken from the germline J gene. The chain joins TRBV12-3 or TRBV12-4 to TRBJ2-1; 14 positions agree with TRBD2. The CDR3 totals 15 residues. The ends lost 4 bases at V and 6 bases at J; junction bases unmatched: 2. The CDR3 region is CASSYGTSGGNEQFF. The DNA read from the CDR3 is TGTGCCAGCAGTTACGGGACTAGCGGGGGCAATGAG.

A word on this clone: The CDR3 extends 3 residues past the end of the read, so its final part is completed from the germline J gene. The rearrangement joins TRBV7-3 to TRBJ2-1; 11 positions match TRBD2. V trimming: 5 bases; J trimming: 8 bases; junction bases outside the gene matches: 8. Germline CDR1 SGHTA, CDR2 FQGTGA. CDR3 length: 15 amino acids. The chain's CDR3 is CASSGSGRVLDEQFF. The CDR3 DNA, read in part, is TGTGCCAGCAGCGGTAGCGGGAGGGTATTGGATGAG.

For this clone: The missing CDR3 end, 3 residues past where the read stops, is filled in from the germline J gene. V gene TRBV30 combines with J gene TRBJ2-2; the D gene is possibly TRBD1 (6 bases). The CDR3 contains 15 residues. In germline, CDR1 is GTSNPN, CDR2 SVGIG (reference sequence). V lost 2 bases and J 6 bases, leaving 16 bases between the germline ends. The DNA read from the CDR3 is TGTGCCTGGAGTCCTCCCTATAGACAGGCCGGGGAG. This encodes CAWSPPYRQAGE. The whole CDR3 protein reads CAWSPPYRQAGELFF. The full variable domain, rest sourced from reference TRBV30 and TRBJ2-2, is SQTIHQWPATLVQPVGSPLSLECTVEGTSNPNLYWYRQAAGRGLQLLFYSVGIGQISSEVPQNLSASRPQDRQFILSSKKLLLSDSGFYLCAWSPPYRQAGELFFGEGSRLTVL.

As regards this clone: The missing CDR3 end, 3 residues past where the read stops, is filled in from the germline J gene. The V gene is TRBV19, the J gene TRBJ2-6; 10 bases map to TRBD1. The CDR3 length is 16 residues. CDR1 and CDR2 from the germline V gene are LNHDA and SQIVND (reference sequence). V was clipped by 3 bases and J by 2 bases; unmatched bases: 1. Incomplete CDR3 DNA: TGTGCCAGTAGTATGGGACAGGGGACTGGGGCCAACGTC. This encodes CASSMGQGTGANV. The entire CDR3 sequence reads CASSMGQGTGANVLTF.

Notes on this clone: The observed sequence ends 3 residues before the CDR3 terminus, with the missing tail filled in from the germline J gene. This sequence joins TRBV19 and TRBJ2-5; 7 nucleotides agree with TRBD1. From germline, CDR1 is LNHDA and CDR2 SQIVND (reference sequence). V shed 5 bases, J shed 5 bases, and the junction held 8 bases outside the gene matches. The CDR3 is 14 residues long. CDR3 sequence reads: CASSSHRGGETQYF. Incomplete CDR3 DNA: TGTGCCAGTAGTTCACACAGGGGCGGGGAGACC. Together with reference TRBV19 and TRBJ2-5, the CDR3 gives the full variable domain: DGGITQSPKYLFRKEGQNVTLSCEQNLNHDAMYWYRQDPGQGLRLIYYSQIVNDFQKGDIAEGYSVSREKKESFPLTVTSAQKNPTAFYLCASSSHRGGETQYFGPGTRLLVL.

Note on this clone: Read data end 3 residues before the CDR3 end; the end is taken from the germline J gene. The chain carries TRBV30 and TRBJ2-5; no firm D call. The ends were cut back, 1 base at V and 5 bases at J, with 5 bases in the middle. Germline V lookup: CDR1 GTSNPN, CDR2 SVGIG (reference sequence). The length of the CDR3 is 11 residues. CDR3 loop: CAWSGGETQYF. CDR3 DNA (partial): TGTGCCTGGAGTGGAGGTGAGACC.

As for this clone: The CDR3 end is not reached by the read, which stops 3 residues before it; the germline J gene fills it in. The chain recombines TRBV23-1 with TRBJ1-1; 9 positions agree with TRBD1. TRBV23-1 is reported as an ORF; its role is uncertain. The CDR3 contains 19 residues. V shed 0 bases, J shed 4 bases, and the junction held 15 bases outside the gene matches. This chain's CDR3 is CASSQSRKFGDRAPTEAFF. The DNA read from the CDR3 is TGCGCCAGCAGTCAATCGCGTAAATTTGGGGACAGGGCTCCCACTGAA.

As regards this clone: The observed sequence ends 3 residues before the CDR3 terminus, with the missing tail filled in from the germline J gene. The V call is TRBV7-9, the J call TRBJ2-1; D uncertain. This CDR3 has 13 amino acids. Deletions cut 5 bases from V and 7 bases from J, with 12 bases between. Germline CDR1 and CDR2: SEHNR and FQNEAQ (reference sequence). The sequenced CDR3 bases are TGTGCCAGCAGCCACGTACCGGTTAATGAG. Its protein product is CASSHVPVNE. The CDR3 reads in full as CASSHVPVNEQFF.

Comment on this clone: With the read ending 3 residues before the CDR3 end, the germline J gene is used to fill in that end. The chain has TRBV20-1 and TRBJ1-2; TRBD1 agrees at 8 bases. The CDR3 totals 14 residues. Looked up from germline, CDR1 is DFQATT and CDR2 is SNEGSKA (reference sequence). The ends lost 6 bases at V and 4 bases at J; junction bases unmatched: 10. CDR3: CSAQNRGDSYGYTF. The DNA read from the CDR3 is TGCAGTGCCCAAAACAGGGGGGATAGCTATGGC.

Details on this clone: A read error may produce the germline difference seen at one junction end. The read terminates 3 residues before the CDR3 end, so the remaining end is supplied by the germline J gene. V and J are TRBV30 and TRBJ2-3; D perhaps matches TRBD1 (6 bases). Per the germline V gene, CDR1 is GTSNPN and CDR2 is SVGIG (reference sequence). This CDR3 region has 12 residues. Incomplete CDR3 DNA: TGTGCCTGGAGACAGGGCGCAGAGACG. Its translation: CAWRQGAET. The CDR3 as a whole reads CAWRQGAETQYF.

A remark on this clone: Read coverage stops 3 residues before the CDR3 terminus; the germline J gene supplies the remainder. This chain uses TRBV7-2 with TRBJ2-7; the match to TRBD2 covers 8 bases. This CDR3 contains 14 residues. Unmatched junction bases numbered 9, after V lost 7 bases and J lost 4 bases. Germline CDR1 SGHTA, CDR2 FQGNSA. The CDR3 bases that were read are TGTGCCAGCAACTCCGGACTAGCCTCATACGAG. Translating gives CASNSGLASYE. The CDR3, in full, reads CASNSGLASYEQYF.

The covered CDR3 bases are TGTGCCAGCTCACCACCAGGGCCGGCGCTAAAA. Translating gives CASSPPGPALK. The entire CDR3 reads CASSPPGPALKLFF. This chain connects TRBV18 to TRBJ1-4; no reliable D call. The read ends 3 residues shy of where the CDR3 ends; the end is completed using the germline J gene. CDR3 length equals 14 residues. Trimming shortened V by 0 bases and J by 10 bases, and 12 bases separated the two germline ends. Germline loops: CDR1 KGHSH, CDR2 LQKENI.

In the case of this clone: Read coverage stops 3 residues before the CDR3 terminus; the germline J gene supplies the remainder. This chain joins TRBV19 and TRBJ2-1, with TRBD2 matching over 7 bases. Germline V gives CDR1 LNHDA, CDR2 SQIVND (reference sequence). V was pared by 3 bases and J by 4 bases, with 9 bases of the junction left unmatched. This CDR3 comprises 16 residues. The DNA read from the CDR3 is TGTGCCAGTAGTATCCTCCGGTCTAGCGGATACAATGAG. Translating gives CASSILRSSGYNE. The full CDR3 protein reads CASSILRSSGYNEQFF.